The rows below give T cell receptor beta chains drawn from one sample of a study of control samples from healthy donors and cancer patients. Method: immunoSEQ multiplex PCR; TCRdb's copy keeps in-frame clones and lacks some. In the table there are 150,000 to 200,000 clones, around 90% of which are singletons. Sequencing was done on a sample of blood. The receptors shown here come from a woman in her thirties or forties in good health. The CDR3 runs from the conserved cysteine through the conserved F or W. A D gene is named only where the DNA matches it firmly. Not all rows give a size; the values are once, few, many and, for expanded clones, a class.

size | J | V | D | CDR3 | DNA
NA | TRBJ2-7 | TRBV5-1 | TRBD1 | CASSSRTGKNYEQYF | TGCGCCAGCAGCTCCCGGACAGGGAAGAACTACGAGCAGTACTTC
NA | TRBJ2-3 | TRBV7-2 | NA | CASSLGWGDTQYF | TGTGCCAGCAGCTTAGGGTGGGGAGATACGCAGTATTTT
NA | TRBJ2-5 | TRBV6-4 | TRBD2 | CANSVSDLVTSGGRETQYF | TGTGCCAACTCAGTCTCTGATCTGGTGACTAGCGGGGGGCGAGAGACCCAGTACTTC
NA | TRBJ2-3 | TRBV12-1 | NA | CASSFAERTPDTQYF | TGTGCCAGCAGCTTTGCCGAGCGGACGCCGGATACGCAGTATTTT
NA | TRBJ1-2 | TRBV29-1 | TRBD1 | CSVSDETGAGGYTF | TGCAGCGTCAGCGATGAAACAGGGGCGGGAGGCTACACCTTC
NA | TRBJ1-2 | TRBV18 | NA | CASSKESYGYTF | TGTGCCAGCTCAAAGGAATCCTATGGCTACACCTTC
NA | TRBJ2-2 | TRBV19 | NA | CASSSATGELFF | TGTGCCAGTAGTTCGGCCACCGGGGAGCTGTTTTTT
NA | TRBJ1-3 | TRBV3-1/TRBV3-2 | NA | CASSPGQTGNTIYF | TGTGCCAGCAGCCCGGGACAAACGGGAAACACCATATATTTT
NA | TRBJ1-2 | TRBV3-1/TRBV3-2 | NA | CASSGSREGGHGYTF | TGTGCCAGCAGCGGAAGCAGGGAGGGGGGACATGGCTACACCTTC
once | TRBJ2-5 | TRBV2 | NA | CASLWRRGQETQYF | TGTGCCAGCCTTTGGAGGCGGGGGCAGGAGACCCAGTACTTC
NA | TRBJ1-5 | TRBV28 | NA | CASSPNQPQHF | TGTGCCAGCAGCCCAAATCAGCCCCAGCATTTT
NA | TRBJ2-2 | TRBV4-1 | NA | CASSQVIGRGTGELFF | TGCGCCAGCAGCCAAGTGATAGGGAGAGGAACCGGGGAGCTGTTTTTT
NA | TRBJ2-5 | TRBV3-1/TRBV3-2 | NA | CASSQAPSKGLQETQYF | TGTGCCAGCAGCCAAGCCCCCAGCAAGGGGCTCCAAGAGACCCAGTACTTC
NA | TRBJ1-6 | TRBV6-1 | NA | CASRESQGWGYSPLHF | TGTGCCAGCAGAGAATCACAGGGTTGGGGTTATTCACCCCTCCACTTT
NA | TRBJ1-6 | TRBV12-5 | TRBD1 | CASGSGQGVGNSPLHF | TGTGCTAGTGGGTCCGGACAGGGGGTAGGCAATTCACCCCTCCACTTT
NA | TRBJ1-4 | TRBV7-8 | NA | CASSSVGALNEKLFF | TGTGCCAGCAGCTCTGTCGGGGCTTTGAATGAAAAACTGTTTTTT
NA | TRBJ2-3 | TRBV10-2 | NA | CASSWGRSDTQYF | TGCGCCAGCTCGTGGGGGCGGTCAGATACGCAGTATTTT
NA | TRBJ2-3 | TRBV5-8 | TRBD2 | CASSGGTSGGVDTQYF | TGTGCCAGCAGCGGCGGGACTAGCGGGGGGGTGGATACGCAGTATTTT
NA | TRBJ2-7 | TRBV5-5 | TRBD2 | CASSSGLADNYEQYF | TGTGCCAGCAGCAGTGGACTAGCGGATAATTACGAGCAGTACTTC
NA | TRBJ1-6 | TRBV21-1 | NA | CASSKADFGGSSYNSPLHF | TGTGCCAGCAGCAAAGCCGATTTTGGGGGAAGCTCCTATAATTCACCCCTCCACTTT
NA | TRBJ1-2 | TRBV6-6 | NA | CASSPSGEGGYGYTF | TGTGCCAGCAGTCCATCAGGGGAGGGTGGCTATGGCTACACCTTC
few | TRBJ1-4 | TRBV3-1/TRBV3-2 | TRBD1 | CASSLRTGQLRSNEKLFF | TGTGCCAGCAGCCTTCGGACAGGGCAACTCCGGTCTAATGAAAAACTGTTTTTT
NA | TRBJ1-2 | TRBV19 | NA | CASSIPGEDYGYTF | TGTGCCAGTAGTATACCAGGGGAGGACTATGGCTACACCTTC
few | TRBJ1-6 | TRBV5-6 | NA | CASSPDGNSYNSPLHF | TGTGCCAGCAGCCCGGACGGGAACTCCTATAATTCACCCCTCCACTTT
NA | TRBJ2-2 | TRBV7-8 | TRBD2 | CASSRGTKRRTGELFF | TGTGCCAGCAGCCGAGGGACTAAAAGACGGACCGGGGAGCTGTTTTTT
NA | TRBJ2-1 | TRBV5-1 | TRBD2 | CASSFDGGTHNEQFF | TGCGCCAGCAGCTTCGACGGGGGGACCCACAATGAGCAGTTCTTC
NA | TRBJ1-3 | TRBV25-1 | TRBD1 | CASSVTGASGNTIYF | TGTGCCAGCAGTGTGACAGGGGCTTCTGGAAACACCATATATTTT
NA | TRBJ1-4 | TRBV14 | TRBD1 | CASSPRDRGEKLFF | TGTGCCAGCAGCCCCCGGGACAGGGGTGAAAAACTGTTTTTT
few | TRBJ2-7 | TRBV5-6 | NA | CASRGGGGTYEQYF | TGTGCCAGCAGAGGAGGGGGGGGGACCTACGAGCAGTACTTC
NA | TRBJ2-2 | TRBV7-8 | NA | CASSLAGANTGELFF | TGTGCCAGCAGCTTAGCAGGCGCGAACACCGGGGAGCTGTTTTTT
NA | TRBJ1-6 | TRBV4-1 | NA | CASSLAGPLESPLHF | TGCGCCAGCAGCCTAGCCGGACCCTTGGAGTCACCCCTCCACTTT
NA | TRBJ1-2 | TRBV6-5 | NA | CASSLDGDYGYTF | TGTGCCAGCAGTCTTGACGGAGACTATGGCTACACCTTC
NA | TRBJ1-1 | TRBV29-1 | NA | CSVGRDGTEAFF | TGCAGCGTTGGACGGGATGGCACTGAAGCTTTCTTT
NA | TRBJ1-2 | TRBV2 | NA | CARGAGGFGYTF | TGTGCCAGAGGCGCGGGGGGCTTTGGCTACACCTTC